The subject of this entry is one T cell receptor (beta chain). Its specificity is not known. V was cut by 4 bases and J by 0 bases, with 13 bases left in between. From germline, CDR1 is SGHNT and CDR2 YYREEE (reference sequence). The CDR3 is 15 residues long. The source of the sample is a study of T cell responses to AZD1222 COVID-19 vaccine. Study results and limitations: The study sampled repertoires only after the peak T cell response.

TCRdb keeps only in-frame clones here, not all; method: immunoSEQ multiplex PCR. The sample carries about 97,000 clones, about 88% recorded once. The V gene is TRBV5-4, the J gene TRBJ1-1; D is possibly TRBD1 (6 bases). The material was peripheral blood, obtained on day 0 of AZD1222 vaccination. The receptor was derived from an adult in good health. The CDR3 region is CASSVPGQLNTEAFF. The DNA for the CDR3 is TGTGCCAGCAGCGTACCGGGACAATTGAACACTGAAGCTTTCTTT.